These 29 T cell receptor beta chains were sequenced from one sample in a study of T cell clones after liver transplantation. TCRdb's copy holds only in-frame clones and misses some; the assay was immunoSEQ multiplex PCR. The table shows 60,000 or so clones, with more than 70% occurring only once. The sequencing here drew on CD4+ T cells from blood, taken at the 22-month timepoint. These receptors all stem from a human patient who received a liver transplant. A subset of T cells may come from the graft donor.

This clone showed up just a few times. This chain uses TRBV6-5 with TRBJ1-5; no definite D call. V was clipped by 0 bases and J by 0 bases, with 6 bases between them. The CDR3 spans 15 residues. Germline lookup yields CDR1 MNHEY and CDR2 SVGAGI. CDR3 bases: TGTGCCAGCAGTTACTCAGGGTATAGCAATCAGCCCCAGCATTTT. Its translation: CASSYSGYSNQPQHF.

This clone was found once. The rearrangement joins TRBV30 to TRBJ2-5; weak D call: TRBD2 (7 bases). The ends were cut back, 3 bases at V and 0 bases at J, with 14 bases in the middle. CDR1 is GTSNPN and CDR2 is SVGIG in the germline V gene (reference sequence). The CDR3 consists of 15 residues. The CDR3 DNA reads TGTGCCTGGAGGGTACAGGGAGGGAACCAAGAGACCCAGTACTTC. It specifies CAWRVQGGNQETQYF.

This clone was recorded a few times. V and J are TRBV11-1 and TRBJ1-1; TRBD1 aligns across 7 bases. The junction had 13 bases not matched to a gene; V was cut back by 7 bases and J by 2 bases. CDR1 SGHAT and CDR2 FQDESV come from the germline V gene (reference sequence). The CDR3 loop spans 16 amino acids. The CDR3 coding sequence is TGTGCCAGCAATTATAATTCAGGACAGGCTAACACTGAAGCTTTCTTT. Its protein product is CASNYNSGQANTEAFF.

The CDR3: CASSVDSGAADTQYF. CDR3 nucleotides: TGTGCCAGCAGCGTAGATAGTGGGGCCGCAGATACGCAGTATTTT. The rearrangement uses TRBV9 and TRBJ2-3; D is possibly TRBD1 (5 bases). This CDR3 is 15 amino acids long. Trimming cost V 0 bases and J 4 bases, with 12 bases left between them. Germline assignment: CDR1 SGDLS and CDR2 YYNGEE. The complete variable domain, with remaining parts taken from reference TRBV9 and TRBJ2-3, reads DSGVTQTPKHLITATGQRVTLRCSPRSGDLSVYWYQQSLDQGLQFLIQYYNGEERAKGNILERFSAQQFPDLHSELNLSSLELGDSALYFCASSVDSGAADTQYFGPGTRLTVL.

V usage is TRBV5-6 and J usage is TRBJ1-5; no clear D. V was cut by 1 base and J by 2 bases, with 10 bases left in between. The germline gives CDR1 SGHDT, CDR2 YYEEEE. The CDR3 sequence is 15 residues long. In nucleotides, the CDR3 is TGTGCCAGCAGCTTGCGGGGTAATGGCAATCAGCCCCAGCATTTT. This gives the protein CASSLRGNGNQPQHF.

V gene TRBV2 combines with J gene TRBJ2-2, with no clear D. The CDR3 runs to 12 residues. V lost 4 bases and J lost 4, with 4 bases in between. Germline CDR1 and CDR2: SNHLY and FYNNEI. The chain's CDR3 is CASSAGTGELFF. CDR3 DNA: TGTGCCAGCAGTGCGGGCACCGGGGAGCTGTTTTTT.

The rearrangement joins TRBV7-2 to TRBJ1-6; D remains ambiguous. CDR1 SGHTA and CDR2 FQGNSA come from the germline V gene. Trimming left V 1 base short and J 6 bases short, with 10 bases between. CDR3 length equals 15 residues. The CDR3 spells CASSLGAGGNSPLHF. In DNA form, the CDR3 reads TGTGCCAGCAGCTTAGGAGCGGGCGGTAATTCACCCCTCCACTTT.

This clone has a handful of counts. This chain connects TRBV18 to TRBJ1-6, with D possibly TRBD1 on 5 matching bases. V lost 0 bases to trimming and J lost 7 bases, with 13 bases between them. This CDR3 is built from 16 residues. CDR1 and CDR2 (germline): KGHSH, LQKENI. The DNA for the CDR3 is TGTGCCAGCTCACCACCGTTGGGGGTGATAAATTCACCCCTCCACTTT. Amino acid sequence: CASSPPLGVINSPLHF.

The rearrangement links TRBV7-2 to TRBJ1-4; no clear D. The CDR3 has 14 amino acids. V was clipped by 4 bases and J by 5 bases, with 11 bases between them. Germline assignment: CDR1 SGHTA and CDR2 FQGNSA. The CDR3 nucleotides read TGTGCCAGCAGCTACCGGATGGGGAATGAAAAACTGTTTTTT. Its translation is CASSYRMGNEKLFF.

Only a few counts were recorded for this clone. The V call is TRBV27, the J call TRBJ1-5; D might be TRBD1 (6 bases). The germline gives CDR1 MNHEY, CDR2 SMNVEV (reference sequence). V lost 6 bases to trimming and J lost 2 bases, with 14 bases between them. The CDR3 has 15 residues. The CDR3 protein is CASSRGRERNQPQHF. CDR3 nucleotide sequence: TGTGCCAGCAGCCGGGGGCGCGAACGCAATCAGCCCCAGCATTTT.

V is TRBV9 and J is TRBJ2-3, with unresolved D. V lost 2 bases, J lost 4 bases, and 11 bases lay in between. Germline lookup yields CDR1 SGDLS and CDR2 YYNGEE. The CDR3 has 14 residues. For the CDR3, the DNA is TGTGCCAGCAGCGTTTACAGCGCATCAGATACGCAGTATTTT. Translated, it gives CASSVYSASDTQYF.

V is TRBV4-1 and J is TRBJ2-7; D call uncertain. CDR1 is MGHRA, CDR2 YSYEKL, per germline. CDR3 length: 12 amino acids. V dropped 1 base and J dropped 3 bases, with 4 bases sitting between them. CDR3 amino acids: CASSQGGYEQYF. In DNA, the CDR3 is TGCGCCAGCAGCCAAGGGGGCTACGAGCAGTACTTC.

The V gene is TRBV9, the J gene TRBJ2-1; either TRBD1 or TRBD2 may fit D (5 bases each). The CDR3 is 15 residues long. Germline V CDR1 and CDR2: SGDLS, YYNGEE. Trimming took off 0 bases at V and 2 bases at J, with 9 bases between the two ends. CDR3 nucleotide sequence: TGTGCCAGCAGCGTAGGATGGGGGACCTACAATGAGCAGTTCTTC. Translating it yields CASSVGWGTYNEQFF.

The rearrangement joins TRBV10-3 to TRBJ2-7; 7 bases line up with TRBD1. J lost 5 bases, V lost 8 bases, and 12 bases had no gene match. The CDR3 runs to 14 residues. From germline, CDR1 is ENHRY and CDR2 SYGVKD. In DNA form, the CDR3 reads TGTGCCATCGGTCCCTCGACAGGGATCCACGAGCAGTACTTC. Protein: CAIGPSTGIHEQYF.

This rearrangement joins TRBV7-3 to TRBJ2-7; D remains ambiguous. V was trimmed by 2 bases and J by 0 bases, leaving 8 bases between them. CDR3 length equals 14 residues. Germline V CDR1 and CDR2: SGHTA, FQGTGA. This CDR3 is CASSLYLSSYEQYF. Written as DNA, the CDR3 is TGTGCCAGCAGCTTATACTTAAGCTCCTACGAGCAGTACTTC.

This clone has a handful of counts. The rearrangement uses TRBV30 and TRBJ1-2, with 9 bases aligning to TRBD1. The ends lost 2 bases at V and 3 bases at J; junction bases unmatched: 1. This CDR3 has 13 amino acids. CDR1 is GTSNPN, CDR2 SVGIG, per germline (reference sequence). Here the CDR3 DNA reads TGTGCCTGGAGTCGGGACAGGGACTATGGCTACACCTTC. Residues: CAWSRDRDYGYTF.

The gene calls are TRBV6-5 and TRBJ2-7, with 8 bases lining up with TRBD1. The J segment lost 5 bases and the V segment lost 4 bases, leaving 10 bases of the junction unmatched. This CDR3 comprises 15 residues. Germline V gene lookup returns CDR1 MNHEY and CDR2 SVGAGI. DNA of the CDR3: TGTGCCAGCAGTTCCTCTGGACAGGGCACCCACGAGCAGTACTTC. Translation: CASSSSGQGTHEQYF.

This clone has only one observation. V usage is TRBV11-1 and J usage is TRBJ2-5; D is tentatively TRBD1 or TRBD2 (5 bases each). V was shortened by 5 bases and J by 2 bases, with 15 bases between the two germline ends. The length of the CDR3 is 15 residues. CDR1 SGHAT and CDR2 FQDESV come from the germline V gene (reference sequence). The DNA of the CDR3 is TGTGCCAGCAGCCCCCGGGACGGCCCACAAGAGACCCAGTACTTC. The encoded protein is CASSPRDGPQETQYF.

V and J are TRBV19 and TRBJ1-2; D is perhaps TRBD1 (5 bases). V lost 1 base and J 8 bases, leaving 14 bases between the germline ends. There are 14 residues in the CDR3. Germline V gene lookup returns CDR1 LNHDA and CDR2 SQIVND (reference sequence). CDR3 region: CASSIAGTVRGYTF. The CDR3 DNA sequence: TGTGCCAGTAGTATAGCTGGGACTGTACGGGGCTACACCTTC.

Only one count was recorded for this clone. The chain joins TRBV6-5 to TRBJ1-2; D gene unclear. This CDR3 spans 13 amino acids. Germline loops: CDR1 MNHEY, CDR2 SVGAGI. V dropped 6 bases and J dropped 9 bases, with 17 bases sitting between them. The DNA for the CDR3 is TGTGCCAGCAGCGACTACATACAGCGGCGCTACACCTTC. Protein: CASSDYIQRRYTF.

The chain joins TRBV7-9 to TRBJ1-3, with D hard to call. Germline-derived CDR1 and CDR2 are SEHNR and FQNEAQ (reference sequence). V dropped 1 base and J dropped 11 bases, with 12 bases sitting between them. The CDR3 has 13 residues. The CDR3 DNA reads TGTGCCAGCAGCTTAGGGCCCGCGACGGCCATATATTTT. Encoded protein: CASSLGPATAIYF.

This chain connects TRBV7-2 to TRBJ2-1; 8 nucleotides agree with TRBD2. The V and J ends lost 4 bases and 9 bases, in that order; junction bases with no gene match: 8. The CDR3 runs 14 residues. The germline V gene encodes CDR1 SGHTA and CDR2 FQGNSA. In DNA form, the CDR3 reads TGTGCCAGCAGCTCCGATCGGACTAGCAGTGAGCAGTTCTTC. Its protein is CASSSDRTSSEQFF.

The gene calls are TRBV6-1 and TRBJ2-1, with 8 bases matching TRBD1. Trimming removed 6 bases from V and 6 bases from J; junction bases left unmatched: 7. The germline CDR1 and CDR2 sequences are MNHNS and SASEGT. The CDR3 covers 14 residues. CDR3 residues: CASSSGQELNEQFF. CDR3 bases: TGTGCCAGCAGCTCGGGACAGGAACTCAATGAGCAGTTCTTC.

This clone is termed medium-sized. The chain recombines TRBV7-9 with TRBJ2-7; D gene ambiguous. In germline, CDR1 is SEHNR, CDR2 FQNEAQ (reference sequence). V gave up 7 bases and J gave up 0 bases, with 13 bases separating them. The CDR3 totals 14 residues. The CDR3 reads CASTSLSSSYEQYF. CDR3 DNA: TGTGCCAGCACCTCCCTGTCGAGCTCCTACGAGCAGTACTTC.

The chain combines TRBV9 with TRBJ2-1; TRBD2 matches 7 bases. Germline-derived CDR1 and CDR2 are SGDLS and YYNGEE. The CDR3 is 14 amino acids. J lost 5 bases, V lost 0 bases, and 2 bases had no gene match. The CDR3 coding sequence is TGTGCCAGCAGCGTAGCTGCGGGGGACAATGAGCAGTTCTTC. Translating gives CASSVAAGDNEQFF.

This chain uses TRBV7-9 with TRBJ2-1, with D perhaps matching TRBD1 (6 bases). Trimming left V 5 bases short and J 5 bases short, with 16 bases between. This CDR3 has 15 residues. Germline V lookup: CDR1 SEHNR, CDR2 FQNEAQ (reference sequence). CDR3 bases: TGTGCCAGCAGCCTGAGGACAGTAACAAACAATGAGCAGTTCTTC. It translates to CASSLRTVTNNEQFF.

The chain combines TRBV10-1 with TRBJ1-2; D gene ambiguous. Trimming removed 5 bases at V and 5 bases at J, with 24 bases between. Germline values: CDR1 WNHNN, CDR2 SYGVQD (reference sequence). The CDR3 spans 17 residues. As DNA, the CDR3 is TGCGCCAGCAGTAAGGACTTACCTTATAGGATTGGATATGGCTACACCTTC. Its translation: CASSKDLPYRIGYGYTF.

This chain connects TRBV10-3 to TRBJ1-4, with D maybe TRBD1 (6 bases). Trimming took 10 bases from V and 5 from J, leaving 11 bases between them. CDR3 length: 12 amino acids. Germline lookup yields CDR1 ENHRY and CDR2 SYGVKD. The CDR3 DNA follows: TGTGCCAGCAGGGGCGACAATGAAAAACTGTTTTTT. It specifies CASRGDNEKLFF.

This clone occurred once. The V gene is TRBV28, the J gene TRBJ1-1; perhaps TRBD1 as D (6 bases). V lost 8 bases and J 4 bases, leaving 14 bases between the germline ends. Germline V gene sequence: CDR1 MDHEN, CDR2 SYDVKM. The CDR3 is made up of 13 amino acids. The CDR3 nucleotides are TGTGCCAGCGCAAGTACAGGGCCCACTGAAGCTTTCTTT. It is translated as CASASTGPTEAFF. The full variable domain, with the rest looked up from reference TRBV28 and TRBJ1-1, is DVKVTQSSRYLVKRTGEKVFLECVQDMDHENMFWYRQDPGLGLRLIYFSYDVKMKEKGDIPEGYSVSREKKERFSLILESASTNQTSMYLCASASTGPTEAFFGQGTRLTVV.